Below are 24 T cell receptor beta chains sequenced from a single sample in a study of blood T cell repertoires in COVID-19. Here immunoSEQ multiplex PCR was the method, and the copy in TCRdb shows in-frame clones only, minus some. The sample records 400,000 to 500,000 clones, roughly 84% being singletons. Sequencing was carried out using PBMCs or T cells enriched from blood (not recorded which). Receptors were obtained from a woman aged 18 to 35 who had been exposed to COVID-19.

This clone was counted a single time. V is TRBV28 and J is TRBJ2-7; D unclear. Germline assignment: CDR1 MDHEN and CDR2 SYDVKM. The V end was cut by 2 bases, the J end by 0 bases, with 11 bases between. The CDR3 length is 15 residues. In DNA form, the CDR3 reads TGTGCCAGCAGTTTAGGTCAGGTCCTCTCCTACGAGCAGTACTTC. It yields the protein CASSLGQVLSYEQYF.

This sequence joins TRBV29-1 and TRBJ2-1; TRBD2 matches at 13 bases. The CDR3 length is 13 residues. Germline V gene lookup returns CDR1 SQVTM and CDR2 ANQGSEA. Trimming removed 5 bases from V and 8 bases from J; junction bases left unmatched: 3. CDR3 in amino acids: CSVLGLAGDEQFF. DNA of the CDR3: TGCAGCGTTCTAGGACTAGCGGGAGATGAGCAGTTCTTC.

This clone was observed a handful of times. This chain uses TRBV6-5 with TRBJ2-2, with 7 bases lining up with TRBD2. The CDR3 runs 13 residues. Germline CDR1 is MNHEY and CDR2 is SVGAGI. V dropped 7 bases and J dropped 6; count of bases not matched to a gene: 5. In DNA, the CDR3 is TGTGCCAGCACCACACTAGCGTCCGGGGAGCTGTTTTTT. This codes for CASTTLASGELFF.

In its sample, this clone was seen once. The J gene is TRBJ2-1, the V gene TRBV5-6; TRBD2 aligns across 8 bases. Unmatched junction bases numbered 10, after V lost 2 bases and J lost 0 bases. Germline CDR1 is SGHDT and CDR2 is YYEEEE. The CDR3 sequence is 18 residues long. CDR3 in DNA: TGTGCCAGCAGCTTAAACGGGGGGGCCCCTAGCTCCTACAATGAGCAGTTCTTC. Translated, it gives CASSLNGGAPSSYNEQFF.

V usage is TRBV28 and J usage is TRBJ2-7, with 7 bases that match TRBD1. CDR1 and CDR2 (germline): MDHEN, SYDVKM. The CDR3 runs to 12 residues. J lost 10 bases, V lost 5 bases, and 8 bases had no gene match. The CDR3 sequence: CASSAKGTVQYF. CDR3 bases: TGTGCCAGCAGTGCAAAAGGGACAGTACAGTACTTC. The full variable domain, its missing parts supplied by reference TRBV28 and TRBJ2-7, is DVKVTQSSRYLVKRTGEKVFLECVQDMDHENMFWYRQDPGLGLRLIYFSYDVKMKEKGDIPEGYSVSREKKERFSLILESASTNQTSMYLCASSAKGTVQYFGPGTRLTVT.

This clone has just one count. The chain uses TRBV15 and TRBJ2-7, with TRBD1 identical over 8 bases. The ends lost 5 bases at V and 5 bases at J; junction bases unmatched: 11. Germline-derived CDR1 and CDR2 are LNHNV and YYDKDF (reference sequence). There are 15 residues in the CDR3. CDR3 sequence reads: CATSFTGQASDEQYF. DNA of the CDR3: TGTGCCACCAGCTTTACGGGACAGGCGTCGGACGAGCAGTACTTC.

This sequence joins TRBV21-1 and TRBJ2-7; TRBD2, the D gene given by the table, was not confirmed from the DNA. TRBV21-1 is termed a pseudogene. There are 14 residues in the CDR3. In DNA, the CDR3 is TGTGCCACTACGCCGAGCCGATCATACTACGAGCAGTACTTC. It specifies CATTPSRSYYEQYF.

The V and J genes are TRBV5-4 and TRBJ1-6, with D possibly being TRBD1 (6 bases). Germline V lookup: CDR1 SGHNT, CDR2 YYREEE (reference sequence). Trimming took 5 bases from V and 9 from J, leaving 21 bases between them. This CDR3 contains 16 residues. The CDR3 here is CASRPADYRGGSPLHF. For the CDR3, the DNA is TGTGCCAGCAGACCGGCGGATTACCGAGGGGGTTCACCCCTCCACTTT.

The CDR3, as DNA: TGTGCCAGCAGCTCGCGAGCGGGAGGGGTAAATGAGCAGTTCTTC. Translating gives CASSSRAGGVNEQFF. The rearrangement joins TRBV14 to TRBJ2-1; 10 nucleotides line up with TRBD2. The germline V gene has CDR1 SGHDN and CDR2 FVKESK. V shed 5 bases and J 7 bases; nucleotides not matched to a gene: 8. The CDR3 spans 15 residues. Full variable domain (outside the CDR3, taken from reference TRBV14 and TRBJ2-1): EAGVTQFPSHSVIEKGQTVTLRCDPISGHDNLYWYRRVMGKEIKFLLHFVKESKQDESGMPNNRFLAERTGGTYSTLKVQPAELEDSGVYFCASSSRAGGVNEQFFGPGTRLTVL.

The J gene is TRBJ1-5, the V gene TRBV28, with TRBD1 identical over 7 bases. The CDR3 covers 14 residues. The V gene's germline CDR1 is MDHEN and CDR2 SYDVKM. V lost 10 bases to trimming and J lost 4 bases; unmatched junction nucleotides: 10. The CDR3 loop is CATTGQRINQPQHF. The CDR3 bases are TGTGCCACCACGGGACAGAGAATAAATCAGCCCCAGCATTTT.

CDR3 amino acids: CASSIISRQGPNEQFF. The CDR3 nucleotides read TGTGCCAGTAGTATAATCTCCAGACAGGGTCCAAATGAGCAGTTCTTC. This chain joins TRBV19 and TRBJ2-1; 7 bases line up with TRBD1. The CDR3 runs to 16 residues. V lost 2 bases, J lost 7 bases, and 11 bases stayed unmatched. CDR1 is LNHDA and CDR2 is SQIVND in the germline V gene (reference sequence).

The chain uses TRBV15 and TRBJ2-3; 7 bases match TRBD2. With V trimmed by 1 base and J by 14 bases, 6 bases remained unmatched. Germline V gives CDR1 LNHNV, CDR2 YYDKDF (reference sequence). This CDR3 contains 12 residues. The CDR3 bases are TGTGCCACCAGCAGAGGAGGGGAGGGGTGGTATTTT. Protein sequence: CATSRGGEGWYF.

The chain has TRBV7-8 and TRBJ1-1; the match to TRBD1 covers 9 bases. CDR3 length: 15 residues. The germline V gene has CDR1 SGHVS and CDR2 FQNEAQ. Trimming cost V 4 bases and J 3 bases; bases outside gene matches: 6. The CDR3 DNA reads TGTGCCAGCAGCTCCCCACAGGGGGCGGACACTGAAGCTTTCTTT. The encoded protein is CASSSPQGADTEAFF.

This chain connects TRBV3-1 (or the pseudogene TRBV3-2) to TRBJ2-5; no reliable D call. From germline, CDR1 is LGHDT and CDR2 YNNKEL (reference sequence). The CDR3 spans 15 residues. Trimming pared 0 bases from V and 2 bases from J, leaving 10 bases between. The CDR3 DNA reads TGTGCCAGCAGCCAAGATGGAGTGAGACAAGAGACCCAGTACTTC. Encoded protein: CASSQDGVRQETQYF.

The chain uses TRBV28 and TRBJ2-7; 8 nucleotides align to TRBD2. V was pared by 4 bases and J by 4 bases, with 21 bases of the junction left unmatched. The CDR3 covers 19 residues. Germline V CDR1 and CDR2: MDHEN, SYDVKM. CDR3 DNA sequence: TGTGCCAGCAGTTGGGGTCAGAGGTACGGGAGGGCCGGACTATACGAGCAGTACTTC. This sequence encodes CASSWGQRYGRAGLYEQYF.

This chain links TRBV29-1 with TRBJ1-1, with a possible D match to TRBD1 (6 bases). This CDR3 spans 13 amino acids. In germline, CDR1 is SQVTM, CDR2 ANQGSEA. V lost 6 bases to trimming and J lost 1 base, with 12 bases between them. The CDR3 sequence is CSVRQVPNTEAFF. The CDR3 DNA sequence: TGCAGCGTGCGACAGGTCCCGAACACTGAAGCTTTCTTT.

The gene calls are TRBV4-2 and TRBJ2-2, with D uncertain. The CDR3 covers 16 residues. Germline-derived CDR1 and CDR2 are LGHNA and YNFKEQ. V lost 0 bases to trimming and J lost 6 bases, with 14 bases between them. CDR3 residues: CASSQDRSGVSGELFF. CDR3 in DNA: TGTGCCAGCAGCCAAGATCGGTCGGGTGTTTCCGGGGAGCTGTTTTTT.

The CDR3 sequence is CASSLGAGIYGYTF. CDR3 nucleotide sequence: TGTGCCAGCAGCTTAGGTGCGGGAATCTATGGCTACACCTTC. The rearrangement links TRBV7-9 to TRBJ1-2; unclear D gene. Germline V lookup: CDR1 SEHNR, CDR2 FQNEAQ (reference sequence). This CDR3 has 14 amino acids. V lost 1 base and J lost 4, with 10 bases in between.

V usage is TRBV12-2 and J usage is TRBJ1-4. TRBV12-2 is a recognized pseudogene. CDR3 size: 16 residues. The CDR3 DNA reads as TGTGCAAGTCCTGGAGGCAGAACTGCAACTAATGAAAAACTGTTTTTT. This translates into CASPGGRTATNEKLFF.

This clone has more than one count but fewer than ten. The chain employs TRBV18 and TRBJ1-4, with 7 bases fitting TRBD1. With 4 bases clipped from V and 0 bases from J, the junction kept 5 bases outside the gene matches. Germline V gene lookup returns CDR1 KGHSH and CDR2 LQKENI. The CDR3 loop spans 16 amino acids. CDR3 nucleotide sequence: TGTGCCAGCTCACGGGGGACAGAGGCAACTAATGAAAAACTGTTTTTT. This sequence encodes CASSRGTEATNEKLFF.

V gene TRBV12-3 or TRBV12-4 combines with J gene TRBJ1-1; 7 nucleotides match TRBD1. The V segment lost 6 bases and the J segment 7 bases; nucleotides outside the gene matches: 8. The length of the CDR3 is 13 residues. CDR3 sequence reads: CASRTGTEIEAFF. The CDR3 coding sequence is TGTGCCAGCAGAACCGGGACAGAAATTGAAGCTTTCTTT.

The chain carries TRBV28 and TRBJ2-7; D remains unclear. The CDR3 loop spans 14 amino acids. Germline V gives CDR1 MDHEN, CDR2 SYDVKM. V lost 3 bases, J lost 5 bases, and 14 bases lay in between. CDR3 in DNA: TGTGCCAGCAGTTTTAGTTGGGTAGCCCACGAGCAGTACTTC. This encodes CASSFSWVAHEQYF.

This rearrangement joins TRBV28 to TRBJ2-1; maybe TRBD2 (6 bases). The CDR3 is 14 residues long. Germline loops: CDR1 MDHEN, CDR2 SYDVKM. V was trimmed by 3 bases and J by 6 bases, leaving 12 bases between them. The CDR3 DNA follows: TGTGCCAGCAGTTTTAGTGGCGGGATCAATGAGCAGTTCTTC. Encoded protein: CASSFSGGINEQFF.

The V call is TRBV10-3, the J call TRBJ2-3, with D hard to call. Trimming removed 5 bases from V and 8 bases from J, with 17 bases in between. The CDR3 covers 14 residues. Germline V gene sequence: CDR1 ENHRY, CDR2 SYGVKD. DNA of the CDR3: TGTGCCATCAGTCAAAATGACTTGTTCGGTACGCAGTATTTT. Translated: CAISQNDLFGTQYF.